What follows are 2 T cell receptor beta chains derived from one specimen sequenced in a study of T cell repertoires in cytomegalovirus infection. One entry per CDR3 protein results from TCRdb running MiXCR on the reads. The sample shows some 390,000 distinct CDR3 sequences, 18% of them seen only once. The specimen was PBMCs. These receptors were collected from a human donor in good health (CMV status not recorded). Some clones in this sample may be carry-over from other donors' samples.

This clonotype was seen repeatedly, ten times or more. Here the CDR3 DNA reads TGTGCCAGCAGCGCACGGGCCGCTACCTCGGGCAATCAGCCCCAGCATTTT. Protein: CASSARAATSGNQPQHF. The chain is built from TRBV7-8 and TRBJ1-5; D unclear. The CDR3 loop spans 17 amino acids. The V gene lost 5 bases and the J gene lost 2 bases, with 19 bases spanning the gap. CDR1 SGHVS and CDR2 FQNEAQ come from the germline V gene.

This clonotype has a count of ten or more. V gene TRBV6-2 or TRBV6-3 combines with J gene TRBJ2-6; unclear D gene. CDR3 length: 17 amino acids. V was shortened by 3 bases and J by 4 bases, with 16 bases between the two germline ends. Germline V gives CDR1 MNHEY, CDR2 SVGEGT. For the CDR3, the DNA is TGTGCCAGCAGTTATCTTGCCGGCCAGACGGGGGCCAACGTCCTGACTTTC. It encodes CASSYLAGQTGANVLTF.